Listed here is a single T cell receptor beta chain. The data are from a study of blood T cell repertoires in COVID-19. For the study at large: The origin of the acute and convalescent COVID-19 samples was the United States, Italy and Spain. In each case, the material was cDNA or gDNA derived from T cells, B-cell-depleted T cells, or PBMCs.

Study processing details: Reference gene primer amplification yielded estimated nucleated cell counts. Repertoires were generated with immunoSEQ multiplex PCR, while TCRdb's copy carries only in-frame clones and drops some. Clone size and the V and J calls come from that table; the DNA yielded D and trimming. The data contain about 190,000 clones, more than 70% of them singletons. In germline, CDR1 is MNHNS, CDR2 SASEGT. CDR3 length equals 16 residues. Trimming shortened V by 2 bases and J by 1 base, and 14 bases separated the two germline ends. Sequencing was carried out using peripheral blood. This TCR was sampled from a woman aged 40 to 49 who had recovered from COVID-19. The chain is built from TRBV6-1 and TRBJ1-1; unclear D gene. The CDR3 nucleotides are TGTGCCAGCAGTGAATTTAGCGAGGCACCGAACACTGAAGCTTTCTTT. Translating it yields CASSEFSEAPNTEAFF.